The present entry profiles one TCR beta chain with its context. Data came from immunoSEQ multiplex PCR; TCRdb stores just in-frame clones and leaves some out. The sample holds hundreds of thousands of clones, around 90% seen once. V lost 0 bases to trimming and J lost 9 bases, with 14 bases between them. The CDR3 covers 14 residues. The germline V gene encodes CDR1 LNHDA and CDR2 SQIVND (reference sequence). Recovered status applied to Cohort 3 donors who had two consecutive negative PCRs. It also applied to those with clearance or with symptom resolution. This entry is derived from a study of blood T cell repertoires in COVID-19. The wider study: Samples of COVID-19 (acute and convalescent) were obtained from the United States, Italy and Spain.

The V call is TRBV19, the J call TRBJ1-1, with D possibly TRBD1 on 5 matching bases. The clonotype comes from a man in his 60s who had recovered from COVID-19. Sequenced: PBMCs or T cells enriched from blood (not recorded which). DNA of the CDR3: TGTGCCAGTAGTATAGATCGAGCAGGGCAGCAAGCTTTCTTT. Translating gives CASSIDRAGQQAFF.